The clone carrying this T cell receptor beta chain was picked up one time. Its antigen is as yet unknown. These data come from a study of siplizumab effects on memory and regulatory T cells. The CDR3 is made up of 14 amino acids. The germline V gene encodes CDR1 SGDLS and CDR2 YYNGEE. V was pared by 0 bases and J by 4 bases, with 10 bases between. The repertoire was sequenced with immunoSEQ multiplex PCR; TCRdb's copy has only in-frame clones and lacks some. The sample lists about 75,000 clones, 93% occurring once. The study, taken as a whole, reports: Only a minor fraction of alloreactive clones mapped to unstimulated subsets.

Material for sequencing was CD8+ T cells sorted from blood. The chain uses TRBV9 and TRBJ1-2; no clear D gene. This receptor was taken from a human donor in good health. This CDR3 reads CASSVASEAYGYTF. CDR3 in DNA: TGTGCCAGCAGCGTAGCTTCAGAGGCCTATGGCTACACCTTC.